This TCR beta chain was identified in a study of neurological immune-mediated disorders. As to time point: longitudinal time-point 3. Stored at -80 C, 2 million PBMCs were the source of the unsorted libraries. Study-level findings and limits: Among expanded clones, no CDR3 amino acid sequences were shared across subjects, a pattern suggesting private repertoires in all groups. The greatest TCR clonal expansion occurred in HTLV-1-associated myelopathy and the least in multiple sclerosis, which fell below healthy controls.

V lost 7 bases, J lost 4 bases, and 13 bases lay in between. This CDR3 spans 13 amino acids. This clonotype was detected many times. Its antigen remains unknown. Synthesis of cDNA used 5'RACE (with 10-nucleotide random UMIs). TCRdb reprocessed the 5' RACE reads via MiXCR and lists one record per CDR3 protein. Here the sample spans fewer than 55,000 distinct CDR3 sequences, over 9.5% being singletons. Source material: PBMCs. The J gene is TRBJ1-2, the V gene TRBV12-3 or TRBV12-4; D remains unclear. The TCR was taken from a male donor with HTLV-1-associated myelopathy (HAM/TSP). CDR3 residues: CASIRPGIYGYTF. In nucleotides, the CDR3 is TGTGCCAGCATCCGCCCGGGGATCTATGGCTACACCTTC.